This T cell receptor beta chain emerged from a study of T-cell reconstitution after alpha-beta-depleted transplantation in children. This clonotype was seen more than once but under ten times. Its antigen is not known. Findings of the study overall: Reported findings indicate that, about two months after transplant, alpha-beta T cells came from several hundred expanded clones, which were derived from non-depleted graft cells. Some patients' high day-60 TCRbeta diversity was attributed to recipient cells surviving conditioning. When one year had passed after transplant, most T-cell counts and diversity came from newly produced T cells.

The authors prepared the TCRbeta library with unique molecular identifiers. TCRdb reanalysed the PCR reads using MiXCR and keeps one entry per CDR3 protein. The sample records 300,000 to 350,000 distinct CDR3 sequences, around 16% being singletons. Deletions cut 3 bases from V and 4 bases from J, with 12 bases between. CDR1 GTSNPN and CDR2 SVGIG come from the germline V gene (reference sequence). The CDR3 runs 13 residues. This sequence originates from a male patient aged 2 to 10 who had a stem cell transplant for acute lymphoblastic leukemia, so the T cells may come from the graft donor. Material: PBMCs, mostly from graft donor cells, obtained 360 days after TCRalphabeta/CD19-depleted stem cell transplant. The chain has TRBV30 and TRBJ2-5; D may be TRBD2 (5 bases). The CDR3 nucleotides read TGTGCCTGGAGGGACGGGGTGCGAGAGACCCAGTACTTC. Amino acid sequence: CAWRDGVRETQYF.